The clone carrying this T cell receptor beta chain was counted at least ten times. The antigen is undetermined. This entry comes from a study of T-cell reconstitution after alpha-beta-depleted transplantation in children. Whole-study results and caveats: A year had passed since transplant, and T-cell counts and diversity by then came mostly from newly produced T cells. The origin of high day-60 TCRbeta diversity in some patients lay in surviving recipient T cells and thymic progenitors. There were reportedly several hundred expanded graft clones from which alpha-beta T cells came about two months after transplant.

The germline V gene has CDR1 SGHDN and CDR2 FVKESK. This CDR3 spans 15 amino acids. Trimming pared 0 bases from V and 3 bases from J, leaving 10 bases between. This sample's TCRbeta library carried unique molecular identifier barcodes. TCRdb reprocessed the PCR reads with MiXCR, giving one entry per CDR3 protein. The sample holds roughly 790,000 distinct CDR3 sequences; around 15% are singletons and the top ten take approximately 5%. This clonotype was obtained from a male patient younger than 18 who had a stem cell transplant for acute lymphoblastic leukemia, so the T cells may come from the graft donor. This material consisted of PBMCs, mostly from graft donor cells, taken 360 days after TCRalphabeta/CD19-depleted stem cell transplant. This sequence joins TRBV14 and TRBJ2-3; either TRBD1 or TRBD2 may supply D (6 bases each). CDR3 nucleotides: TGTGCCAGCAGCCAAGATCTAGGGGGGACAGATACGCAGTATTTT. This sequence encodes CASSQDLGGTDTQYF.